A single TCR beta chain is shown here with its context. Antigen unknown. The CDR3 is 13 amino acids. Trimming shortened V by 0 bases and J by 0 bases, and 5 bases separated the two germline ends. CDR1 and CDR2 (germline): GTSNPN, SVGIG (reference sequence). The time point here: baseline, week 1 (first vaccination visit). Treatment here: pre-vaccination baseline after standard-of-care therapy. Patients carried new grade 3 or 4 IDH1-mutant astrocytomas lacking nuclear ATRX. The data originate from a study of a mutant IDH1 vaccine in newly diagnosed glioma. Study summary: Earlier therapy was either radiotherapy, temozolomide, or both, and most got both.

Study outcomes and limitations: It was over 85% of patients that developed vaccine-induced immune responses.

Profiled with immunoSEQ multiplex PCR; TCRdb holds only in-frame clones, not every one. The repertoire has some 59,000 clones, more than 80% of them found once; the top ten carry roughly 18%. V is TRBV30 and J is TRBJ1-2; D is ambiguous. The sequences come from PBMCs, collected from a glioma patient treated with radiotherapy, temozolomide or both. This sequence was found in a man aged 18 to 30 with glioma. The CDR3 region is CAWSVGPNYGYTF. In DNA, the CDR3 is TGTGCCTGGAGTGTCGGCCCTAACTATGGCTACACCTTC.